A single T cell receptor beta chain is shown here with its context. No antigen is known for it. Amplification of TCR alpha and beta CDR3 regions from RNA used iRepertoire nested multiplex PCR. TCRdb re-analysed the multiplex PCR reads in MiXCR, keeping a single row per CDR3 protein. The sample has 400,000 or so distinct CDR3 sequences; approximately 42% are singletons. These data belong to a study of glioma-infiltrating T cells. Study-wide background: Before surgery, glioma patients received dexamethasone for at most six days. Study-wide findings and caveats: Above-expected tissue-blood divergence occurred in all gliomas, most in low-grade ones.

Trimming pared 4 bases from V and 7 bases from J, leaving 20 bases between. The CDR3 consists of 16 residues. Germline lookup yields CDR1 MDHEN and CDR2 SYDVKM. Sequencing was carried out using glioma tissue, nonneoplastic brain tissue, or PBMCs (not recorded which). The rearrangement links TRBV28 to TRBJ2-1, with D possibly matching TRBD1 (6 bases). The receptor was derived from a human donor with low-grade glioma or glioblastoma, undergoing nonglioma brain surgery, or in good health (not recorded which). CDR3 sequence (DNA): TGTGCCAGCAGTTCGCCGGGACACCGAACGGGGAATGAGCAGTTCTTC. Translated, it gives CASSSPGHRTGNEQFF.